This is a list of T cell receptor beta chains from one sample in a study of regulatory T cells in long-lasting Graves disease. In TCRdb, the multiplex PCR reads were re-called with MiXCR into one record per CDR3 protein. The repertoire includes 300,000 to 500,000 distinct CDR3 sequences, around 21% of them detected once, and roughly 20% sits in the top ten. Here the sequenced sample was peripheral blood mononuclear cells (PBMCs), taken when the disease was refractory, from a patient treated with antithyroid drugs. These receptors were obtained from a female donor with Graves disease. Both conserved end residues are part of each CDR3. A D gene is named only where the DNA matches it firmly. Some rows have no size entry. The others give once, few or many, or a class for an expanded clone.

TRBV20-1	NA	NA	TRBJ2-7	CSALGYSYEQYF
TRBV12-3/TRBV12-4	TRBD1	many	TRBJ1-1	CASSLDRVTEAFF
TRBV7-2	TRBD1	few	TRBJ2-4	CASSFTGGAENIQYF
TRBV6-2/TRBV6-3	NA	NA	NA	CASRAGTWGDEQFF
TRBV6-2/TRBV6-3	TRBD1	many	TRBJ1-5	CASSLGQGDSNQPQHF
TRBV7-9	NA	few	TRBJ1-1	CASTKTSGGPAEAFF
TRBV6-9	TRBD2	many	TRBJ2-5	CASSYEGSGREEEETQYF
TRBV5-1	NA	few	TRBJ2-2	CASSFNSATGELFF
TRBV12-3/TRBV12-4	TRBD2	NA	TRBJ2-1	CASSTGTSGNEQFF
TRBV12-3/TRBV12-4	NA	many	TRBJ1-5	CASSKDGFSNQPQHF
TRBV12-3/TRBV12-4	TRBD1	many	TRBJ2-5	CASSLASGTGGEETQYF
TRBV12-3/TRBV12-4	NA	many	TRBJ2-5	CASSRGTKTQETQYF
TRBV3-1	TRBD2	NA	TRBJ2-7	CASSQRRLAGAYEQYF
TRBV29-1	NA	few	TRBJ1-1	CSVDERVAFF
TRBV3-1	NA	many	TRBJ1-4	CASSQGTGAREKLFF
TRBV20-1	NA	few	TRBJ2-7	CSAELGTQAYEQYF
TRBV20-1	TRBD2	NA	TRBJ2-2	CSARPGLGAGELFF
TRBV5-1	NA	few	TRBJ2-1	CASSPVTGSRNEQFF
TRBV19	NA	few	TRBJ1-2	CASSIGSRYGYTF
TRBV20-1	TRBD2	NA	TRBJ2-1	CSAAATGLAGNEQFF
TRBV11-2	NA	many	TRBJ1-1	CASSRTGFMNTEAFF
TRBV5-1	TRBD1	few	TRBJ1-1	CASSPGQGTLGEAFF
TRBV7-6	NA	few	TRBJ2-7	CASSLVISDYYEQYF
TRBV7-8	NA	many	TRBJ2-2	CASSMGQNTGELFF
TRBV6-1	NA	few	TRBJ1-1	CASSPNDRRNTEAFF
TRBV27	TRBD2	NA	TRBJ2-7	CASTQVGGLAGGSYEQYF
TRBV2	NA	many	TRBJ1-1	CASSGGENTEAFF
TRBV4-3	NA	NA	TRBJ1-5	CASSQGGSGNQPQHF
TRBV11-1	NA	many	TRBJ2-2	CASSLDTSNTGELFF
TRBV20-1	TRBD1	NA	TRBJ1-2	CNDRGENDDYGYTF
TRBV7-3	TRBD2	NA	TRBJ2-1	CASSLWGLAGGNEQFF
TRBV7-9	TRBD1	many	TRBJ2-5	CASRQMIRDRAQETQYF
TRBV25-1	TRBD2	few	TRBJ2-5	CASSVGLAGVETQYF
TRBV7-9	NA	many	TRBJ2-5	CASSGGIGETQYF
TRBV7-8	TRBD1	many	TRBJ2-5	CASSRDRVETQYF
TRBV20-1	NA	few	TRBJ2-7	CSARPGAAHAQYF
TRBV7-2	NA	few	TRBJ2-2	CASSLVAVNTGELFF
TRBV10-3	TRBD2	few	TRBJ2-5	CAIAAGGLETQYF
TRBV10-3	NA	few	TRBJ1-1	CAISGAAEATEAFF
TRBV2	NA	many	TRBJ2-7	CASSEKLAPYEQYF
TRBV28	NA	many	TRBJ1-2	CASSLLYGYTF
TRBV3-1	NA	many	TRBJ1-2	CASSQGVNYGYTF
TRBV7-8	NA	NA	TRBJ2-3	CASSFGYGGAHSEDTQYF
TRBV11-2	NA	many	TRBJ2-5	CASSSRLGQGQETQYF
TRBV10-3	NA	NA	TRBJ2-5	CAISAGAETQYF
TRBV6-5	TRBD1	few	TRBJ2-7	CASSYPRQGTAYEQYF
TRBV18	NA	few	TRBJ2-7	CASSTGWEQYF
TRBV12-3/TRBV12-4	NA	many	TRBJ1-1	CASILFGGGGSTEAFF
TRBV7-2	NA	NA	TRBJ2-5	CASSLAPSRETQYF
TRBV10-3	NA	many	TRBJ2-5	CAISVGGSGSQETQYF
TRBV19	NA	NA	TRBJ2-2	CASSIRVGELFF
TRBV19	TRBD1	NA	TRBJ2-7	CASSISGQFFYEQYF
TRBV10-3	NA	NA	TRBJ1-2	CATGSGPESLRYTF
TRBV7-3	NA	NA	TRBJ2-2	CASSRLASLTGELFF
TRBV7-2	TRBD1	many	TRBJ2-7	CASSSRQGSYEQYF
TRBV7-2	NA	NA	TRBJ2-2	CASSKEPGTGELFF